The T cell receptor beta chain under discussion was sequenced for a study of OX40 agonist ivuxolimab in advanced cancers. Study results and limitations: Antigen specificity of clonally expanded peripheral T cells was not established. Among patients with partial responses at 0.1-3.0 mg/kg, clonal expansion was among the lowest.

V lost 2 bases to trimming and J lost 0 bases, with 8 bases between them. The germline V gene encodes CDR1 ENHRY and CDR2 SYGVKD. The CDR3 totals 14 residues. Individuals having autoimmune disease history or systemic immunosuppression were not enrolled. Method: immunoSEQ multiplex PCR; TCRdb's copy keeps in-frame clones and lacks some. The profile shows about 62,000 clones, under 95% of them singletons. About this clone itself: Its specificity is not known.

Sample: CD4+ or CD8+ T cells sorted from blood, taken in a trial of the OX40 agonist ivuxolimab. This sequence joins TRBV10-3 and TRBJ2-7; D may be TRBD2 (6 bases). The TCR originated in an adult with an advanced solid tumor such as melanoma, head and neck, liver or kidney cancer. This CDR3 reads CAISEGRLSYEQYF. The DNA of the CDR3 is TGTGCCATCAGTGAGGGGAGGCTCTCCTACGAGCAGTACTTC.